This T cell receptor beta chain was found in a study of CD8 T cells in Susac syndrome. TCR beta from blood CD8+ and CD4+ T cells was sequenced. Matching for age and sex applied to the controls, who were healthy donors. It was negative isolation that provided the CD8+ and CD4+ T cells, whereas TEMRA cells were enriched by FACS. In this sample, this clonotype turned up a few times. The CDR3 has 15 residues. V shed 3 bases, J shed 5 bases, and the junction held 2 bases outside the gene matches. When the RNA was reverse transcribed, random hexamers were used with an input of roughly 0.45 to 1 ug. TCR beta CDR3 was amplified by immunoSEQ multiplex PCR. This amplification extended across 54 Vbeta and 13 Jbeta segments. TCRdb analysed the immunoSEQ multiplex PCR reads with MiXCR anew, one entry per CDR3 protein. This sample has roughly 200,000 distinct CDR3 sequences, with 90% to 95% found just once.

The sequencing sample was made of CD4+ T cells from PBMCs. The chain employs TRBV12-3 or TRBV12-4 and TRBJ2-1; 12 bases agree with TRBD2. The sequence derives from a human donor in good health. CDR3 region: CASSFTSGGNNEQFF. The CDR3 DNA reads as TGTGCCAGCAGTTTTACTAGCGGGGGGAACAATGAGCAGTTCTTC.